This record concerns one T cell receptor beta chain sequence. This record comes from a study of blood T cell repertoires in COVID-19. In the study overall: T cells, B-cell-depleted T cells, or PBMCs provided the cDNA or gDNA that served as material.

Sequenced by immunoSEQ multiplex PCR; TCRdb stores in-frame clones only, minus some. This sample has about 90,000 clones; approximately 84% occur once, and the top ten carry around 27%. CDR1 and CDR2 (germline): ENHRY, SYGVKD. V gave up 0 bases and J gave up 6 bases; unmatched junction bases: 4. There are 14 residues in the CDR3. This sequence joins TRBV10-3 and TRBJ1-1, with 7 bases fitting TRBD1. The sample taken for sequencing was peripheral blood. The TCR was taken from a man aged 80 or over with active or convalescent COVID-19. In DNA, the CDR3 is TGTGCCATCAGTGAGTCCGGGACAGTTGCTGAAGCTTTCTTT. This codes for CAISESGTVAEAFF.